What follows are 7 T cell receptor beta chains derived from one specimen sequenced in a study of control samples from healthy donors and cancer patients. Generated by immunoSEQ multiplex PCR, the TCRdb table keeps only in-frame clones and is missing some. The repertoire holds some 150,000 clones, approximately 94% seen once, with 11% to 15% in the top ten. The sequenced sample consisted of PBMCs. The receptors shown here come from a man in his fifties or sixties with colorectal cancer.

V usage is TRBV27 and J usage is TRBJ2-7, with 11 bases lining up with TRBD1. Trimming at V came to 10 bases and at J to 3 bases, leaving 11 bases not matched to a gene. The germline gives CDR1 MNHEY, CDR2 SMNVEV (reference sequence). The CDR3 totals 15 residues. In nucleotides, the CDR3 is TGTGCCACCAGATCCTTGGGACAGGGGGGCTACGAGCAGTACTTC. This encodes CATRSLGQGGYEQYF.

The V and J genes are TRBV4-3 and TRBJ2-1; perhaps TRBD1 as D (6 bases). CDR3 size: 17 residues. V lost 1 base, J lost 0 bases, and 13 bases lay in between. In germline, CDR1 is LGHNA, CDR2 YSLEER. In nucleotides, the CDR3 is TGCGCCAGCAGCCAAGTTCCTCAGGGGCACTCCTACAATGAGCAGTTCTTC. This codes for CASSQVPQGHSYNEQFF.

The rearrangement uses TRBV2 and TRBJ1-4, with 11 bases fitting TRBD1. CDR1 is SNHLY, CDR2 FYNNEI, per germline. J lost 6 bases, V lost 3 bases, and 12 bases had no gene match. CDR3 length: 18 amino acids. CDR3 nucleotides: TGTGCCAGCAGTGAGTGGACAGGGGGCTTTTTGGGAGATGAAAAACTGTTTTTT. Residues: CASSEWTGGFLGDEKLFF. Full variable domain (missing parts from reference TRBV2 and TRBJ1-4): EPEVTQTPSHQVTQMGQEVILRCVPISNHLYFYWYRQILGQKVEFLVSFYNNEISEKSEIFDDQFSVERPDGSNFTLKIRSTKLEDSAMYFCASSEWTGGFLGDEKLFFGSGTQLSVL.

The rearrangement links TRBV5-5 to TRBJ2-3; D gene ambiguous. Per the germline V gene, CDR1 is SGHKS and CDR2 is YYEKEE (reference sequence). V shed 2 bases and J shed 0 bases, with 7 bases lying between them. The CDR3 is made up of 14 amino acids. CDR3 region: CASSFQTSTDTQYF. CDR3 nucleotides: TGTGCCAGCAGCTTCCAGACTAGCACAGATACGCAGTATTTT. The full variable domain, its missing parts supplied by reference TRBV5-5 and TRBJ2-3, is DAGVTQSPTHLIKTRGQQVTLRCSPISGHKSVSWYQQVLGQGPQFIFQYYEKEERGRGNFPDRFSARQFPNYSSELNVNALLLGDSALYLCASSFQTSTDTQYFGPGTRLTVL.

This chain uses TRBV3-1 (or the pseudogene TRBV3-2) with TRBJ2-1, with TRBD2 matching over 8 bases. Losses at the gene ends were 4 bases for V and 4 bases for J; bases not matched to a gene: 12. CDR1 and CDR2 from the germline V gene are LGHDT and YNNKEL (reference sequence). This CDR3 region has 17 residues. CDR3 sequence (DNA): TGTGCCAGCAGCCCCCCCCTCAGCGGGGGAAGGTACAATGAGCAGTTCTTC. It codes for CASSPPLSGGRYNEQFF.

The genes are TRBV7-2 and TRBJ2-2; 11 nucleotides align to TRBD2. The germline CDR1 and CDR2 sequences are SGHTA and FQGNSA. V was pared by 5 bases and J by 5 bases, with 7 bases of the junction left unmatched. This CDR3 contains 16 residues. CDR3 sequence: CASSELAGGRTGELFF. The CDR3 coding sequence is TGTGCCAGCAGCGAATTAGCGGGGGGGCGAACCGGGGAGCTGTTTTTT.

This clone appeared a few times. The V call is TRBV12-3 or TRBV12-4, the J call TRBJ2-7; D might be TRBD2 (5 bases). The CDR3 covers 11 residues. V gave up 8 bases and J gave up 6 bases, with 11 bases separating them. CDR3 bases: TGTGCCAGCCGTGGGAGTTCCGAGCAGTACTTC. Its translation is CASRGSSEQYF.